This T cell receptor beta chain was obtained from a study of blood T cell repertoires in COVID-19. Overall study: Samples of COVID-19 (acute and convalescent) were obtained from the United States, Italy and Spain. From T cells, B-cell-depleted T cells, or PBMCs came the material, which was cDNA or gDNA.

Enrollment of patients from Seattle took place during active infection, with longitudinal follow-up. The V gene lost 4 bases and the J gene lost 4 bases, with 13 bases spanning the gap. CDR1 LGHDT and CDR2 YNNKEL come from the germline V gene (reference sequence). The length of the CDR3 is 14 residues. How the authors handled the data: How many nucleated cells were present was estimated from reference gene primer amplification. Profiled with immunoSEQ multiplex PCR; TCRdb holds only in-frame clones, not every one. Clone size and the V and J calls come from that table; the DNA yielded D and trimming. The profile covers some 240,000 clones, with approximately 80% appearing a single time and roughly 7.4% taken by the ten largest. This clone was counted a few times.

The clonotype was recovered from an elderly woman with COVID-19, enrolled during active disease. The sample consisted of peripheral blood. This chain joins TRBV3-1 (or the pseudogene TRBV3-2) and TRBJ1-2; TRBD1 might be the D (6 bases). CDR3 region: CASSLQGGAYGYTF. For the CDR3, the DNA is TGTGCCAGCAGCCTCCAAGGGGGGGCCTATGGCTACACCTTC.